This TCR beta chain originates from a study of molecular identifiers for immune sequencing clone quantification. Overall study: Five portions were made in replicates from RNA of 20,000 or 100,000 naive CD8 cells, and four underwent sequencing. Study outcomes and limitations: Under 1% of molecules in naive cells, but over 97% of effector molecules, belonged to clones above 20 RNA copies.

The CDR3 length is 16 residues. V lost 0 bases and J lost 4, with 15 bases in between. Germline V gene lookup returns CDR1 LGHNA and CDR2 YSLEER. Sorting defined naive CD8 T cells as CD8+CD4-CCR7+CD45RA+. The bulk TCR libraries were made with methods described before and with listed TCR primers. TCRdb passed the PCR reads through MiXCR, listing each CDR3 protein once. The repertoire includes hundreds of thousands of distinct CDR3 sequences, around a fifth of them detected once, and approximately 0.8% sits in the top ten. This clonotype was seen a handful of times. Its antigen is still unknown. Specimen: naive CD8+ T cells from blood, with Jurkat cell RNA spiked in. Subset here: FACS-sorted CD8+CD4-CCR7+CD45RA+ naive T cells. This chain joins TRBV4-3 and TRBJ1-2; a weak D match, TRBD1 (5 bases). The origin of this receptor is a human donor in good health. Some libraries in this study had Jurkat cell RNA spiked in. CDR3 in DNA: TGCGCCAGCAGCCAAGATAGGAGGGCCGGGGGCTATGGCTACACCTTC. Protein: CASSQDRRAGGYGYTF.